A single sample is the source of the 31 T cell receptor beta chains below, sequenced in a study of shared clonotypes between healthy human individuals. TCRdb's table, derived via immunoSEQ multiplex PCR, lists solely in-frame clones and lacks some. The data hold millions of clones, with more than 80% observed a single time. Sample: naive CD4+ T cells sorted from blood. The subset here: CD45RA+ positively selected. The receptors derive from a man in his late teens or twenties in good health.

As regards this clone: The junction differs from germline at one of its ends, possibly a read error. This rearrangement joins TRBV4-1 to TRBJ1-3; no firm D call. This CDR3 has 15 residues. Germline V lookup: CDR1 MGHRA, CDR2 YSYEKL. The CDR3 region has the DNA TGCGCCAGCAGCCAACCGAAGAGCTCTGGAAGCACCATATATTTT. This gives the protein CASSQPKSSGSTIYF.

The V gene is TRBV30, the J gene TRBJ1-3; 7 bases match TRBD1. V trimming: 8 bases; J trimming: 3 bases; junction bases outside the gene matches: 4. The CDR3 is 12 residues long. Germline lookup yields CDR1 GTSNPN and CDR2 SVGIG (reference sequence). As DNA, the CDR3 is TGTGCCCAGACAGGGATTGGAAACACCATATATTTT. Its translation: CAQTGIGNTIYF. Variable domain in full (rest from reference TRBV30 and TRBJ1-3): SQTIHQWPATLVQPVGSPLSLECTVEGTSNPNLYWYRQAAGRGLQLLFYSVGIGQISSEVPQNLSASRPQDRQFILSSKKLLLSDSGFYLCAQTGIGNTIYFGEGSWLTVV.

This chain uses TRBV21-1 with TRBJ2-7; the DNA was not compared with TRBD2, the D call given in the table. TRBV21-1 represents a pseudogene. The length of the CDR3 is 19 residues. The DNA for the CDR3 is TGTGCCAGCAGCAAAGGGGCAGGTCGGACTAGCGGGAAAACCTACGAGCAGTACTTC. Residues: CASSKGAGRTSGKTYEQYF.

The chain is built from TRBV11-1 and TRBJ1-1; TRBD1 is a possible D gene (6 bases). The CDR3 sequence is 17 residues long. V was shortened by 2 bases and J by 0 bases, with 16 bases between the two germline ends. Germline assignment: CDR1 SGHAT and CDR2 FQDESV (reference sequence). The CDR3 DNA reads TGTGCCAGCAGCTTACAGGGGTGGTCGCGTTTGAACACTGAAGCTTTCTTT. Encoded protein: CASSLQGWSRLNTEAFF.

This chain connects TRBV6-5 to TRBJ2-3; 8 bases fit TRBD2. V shed 4 bases and J 3 bases; nucleotides not matched to a gene: 9. The CDR3 runs 16 residues. Germline V gives CDR1 MNHEY, CDR2 SVGAGI. CDR3 nucleotide sequence: TGTGCCAGCAGTTGGGCAGTCGGGGGGGCAACAGATACGCAGTATTTT. This sequence encodes CASSWAVGGATDTQYF.

The chain links TRBV6-4 to TRBJ2-3, with 10 bases identical to TRBD2. CDR1 is MRHNA and CDR2 is SNTAGT in the germline V gene. The CDR3 is 18 amino acids. V dropped 4 bases and J dropped 3; count of bases not matched to a gene: 13. The CDR3 loop is CASSVSGGTRGPTDTQYF. The CDR3 nucleotides are TGTGCCAGCAGTGTTAGCGGGGGGACCCGTGGCCCGACAGATACGCAGTATTTT.

The genes are TRBV2 and TRBJ1-1; a possible D gene is TRBD1 (5 bases). Germline V gene data show CDR1 as SNHLY and CDR2 as FYNNEI. Trimming took off 6 bases at V and 0 bases at J, with 17 bases between the two ends. The CDR3 loop spans 16 amino acids. Here the CDR3 DNA reads TGTGCCAGCAGAGCCAGGGCAAACTACATGAACACTGAAGCTTTCTTT. Its translation is CASRARANYMNTEAFF. The complete variable domain, with remaining parts taken from reference TRBV2 and TRBJ1-1, reads EPEVTQTPSHQVTQMGQEVILRCVPISNHLYFYWYRQILGQKVEFLVSFYNNEISEKSEIFDDQFSVERPDGSNFTLKIRSTKLEDSAMYFCASRARANYMNTEAFFGQGTRLTVV.

This clone was seen just once. The V and J genes are TRBV5-1 and TRBJ2-7; 7 positions match TRBD1. V shed 1 base and J 2 bases; nucleotides not matched to a gene: 15. CDR1 and CDR2 (germline): SGHRS, YFSETQ. The CDR3 spans 18 residues. The CDR3 DNA reads TGCGCCAGCAGCTTGATTAGTGGTTTGGGACAGAGAGCCTACGAGCAGTACTTC. This sequence encodes CASSLISGLGQRAYEQYF.

A single count supports this clone. This CDR3 is also generated by other DNA sequences in the sample. The gene calls are TRBV6-5 and TRBJ1-6; D remains unclear. Trimming pared 2 bases from V and 4 bases from J, leaving 3 bases between. The CDR3 has 13 residues. Germline V lookup: CDR1 MNHEY, CDR2 SVGAGI. The CDR3 nucleotides read TGTGCCAGCAGTTACGGGTATAATTCACCCCTCCACTTT. It specifies CASSYGYNSPLHF.

This rearrangement joins TRBV28 to TRBJ1-3; no clear D gene. This CDR3 is 12 amino acids long. Germline-derived CDR1 and CDR2 are MDHEN and SYDVKM. Trimming shortened V by 7 bases and J by 4 bases, and 8 bases separated the two germline ends. For the CDR3, the DNA is TGTGCCAGCACCATACCCGGAAACACCATATATTTT. Its translation is CASTIPGNTIYF.

The genes are TRBV2 and TRBJ1-4; 10 bases are a match to TRBD1. The CDR3 is 15 residues long. The J segment lost 6 bases and the V segment lost 5 bases, leaving 6 bases of the junction unmatched. The germline V gene has CDR1 SNHLY and CDR2 FYNNEI. CDR3 amino acids: CASSQRQGADEKLFF. CDR3 sequence (DNA): TGTGCCAGCAGTCAGAGACAGGGGGCGGATGAAAAACTGTTTTTT.

This clone was observed a single time. This sequence joins TRBV12-2 and TRBJ2-1; the table gives TRBD2 as D, unverified against the DNA. TRBV12-2 has pseudogene status. CDR3 length: 16 amino acids. This CDR3 is CASPFGDWESEGEQFF. The CDR3 DNA is TGTGCAAGTCCGTTCGGCGATTGGGAGAGTGAGGGTGAGCAGTTCTTC.

The chain links TRBV10-3 to TRBJ2-3, with 7 nucleotides matching TRBD2. There are 13 residues in the CDR3. Germline values: CDR1 ENHRY, CDR2 SYGVKD. V lost 11 bases, J lost 4 bases, and 9 bases stayed unmatched. The CDR3 DNA reads as TGTGCCGTCGGGACTACCTTCCCAGATACGCAGTATTTT. As protein: CAVGTTFPDTQYF.

This chain joins TRBV6-1 and TRBJ1-5; D ambiguous. The CDR3 is made up of 14 amino acids. CDR1 and CDR2 from the germline V gene are MNHNS and SASEGT. V gave up 0 bases and J gave up 7 bases, with 10 bases separating them. The CDR3 DNA reads as TGTGCCAGCAGTGAAGCGATGGAGGGCCAGCCCCAGCATTTT. This gives the protein CASSEAMEGQPQHF.

This clone is a singleton in its sample. The chain recombines TRBV9 with TRBJ1-6; 8 bases agree with TRBD1. This CDR3 is 15 amino acids long. V was clipped by 4 bases and J by 7 bases; unmatched bases: 7. Per germline, CDR1 SGDLS and CDR2 YYNGEE. The CDR3 nucleotides read TGTGCCAGCAGCTTCGGACAGGGTGGGAATTCACCCCTCCACTTT. It encodes CASSFGQGGNSPLHF.

The chain recombines TRBV5-1 with TRBJ2-5; possibly TRBD2 for D (5 bases). With the DNA end fitting TRBJ2-7 better, the J assignment may be wrong. CDR3 size: 17 residues. CDR1 and CDR2 from the germline V gene are SGHRS and YFSETQ. In DNA, the CDR3 is TGCGCCAGCAGCTTGGGTGGGTCTAGCCTGAACTCCTACGAGCAGTACTTC. It encodes CASSLGGSSLNSYEQYF.

The rearrangement links TRBV10-3 to TRBJ1-2; D remains ambiguous. This CDR3 is 13 amino acids long. V was trimmed by 0 bases and J by 7 bases, leaving 9 bases between them. Germline-derived CDR1 and CDR2 are ENHRY and SYGVKD. The CDR3: CAISESLWAGYTF. In nucleotides, the CDR3 is TGTGCCATCAGTGAGTCCCTTTGGGCTGGCTACACCTTC.

This clone came up a few times. The chain uses TRBV30 and TRBJ1-1, with D unclear. Per germline, CDR1 GTSNPN and CDR2 SVGIG (reference sequence). V was pared by 5 bases and J by 1 base, with 11 bases between. This CDR3 has 13 amino acids. The CDR3 region has the DNA TGTGCCTGGGCCCGGGGAGGGAACACTGAAGCTTTCTTT. Its protein product is CAWARGGNTEAFF.

The V gene is TRBV11-2, the J gene TRBJ2-7; tentative D call: TRBD1 (6 bases). The CDR3 runs 16 residues. Per the germline V gene, CDR1 is SGHAT and CDR2 is FQNNGV. The V end lost 2 bases, the J end lost 3 bases, and 17 bases lay between the germline ends. The CDR3 is CASSLFVTGNNYEQYF. As DNA, the CDR3 is TGTGCCAGCAGCTTATTCGTCACAGGGAATAACTACGAGCAGTACTTC.

V and J are TRBV5-1 and TRBJ2-7; maybe TRBD2 (5 bases). Germline V gene lookup returns CDR1 SGHRS and CDR2 YFSETQ. CDR3 length equals 12 residues. V gave up 7 bases and J gave up 7 bases, with 15 bases separating them. CDR3 loop: CASGYMSGEQYF. The DNA for the CDR3 is TGCGCCAGCGGATACATGTCGGGGGAGCAGTACTTC.

The rearrangement uses TRBV4-2 and TRBJ2-3, with a possible D match to TRBD2 (6 bases). This CDR3 comprises 15 residues. CDR1 and CDR2 (germline): LGHNA, YNFKEQ. Between the trimmed V and J ends, which lost 1 base and 2 bases, there was a span of 10 bases. CDR3 sequence: CASSQVGGATDTQYF. The CDR3 region has the DNA TGTGCCAGCAGCCAAGTCGGCGGGGCCACAGATACGCAGTATTTT.

The chain couples TRBV28 to TRBJ2-2; 7 nucleotides line up with TRBD1. There are 14 residues in the CDR3. V was pared by 3 bases and J by 8 bases, with 6 bases of the junction left unmatched. Germline lookup yields CDR1 MDHEN and CDR2 SYDVKM. The CDR3 nucleotides are TGTGCCAGCAGTTTGTTGCAGGGGGAGGGGGAGCTGTTTTTT. It codes for CASSLLQGEGELFF.

The J gene is TRBJ2-1, the V gene TRBV5-6, with 11 nucleotides matching TRBD2. The CDR3 is 18 amino acids. Unmatched junction bases numbered 8, after V lost 2 bases and J lost 1 base. CDR1 and CDR2 from the germline V gene are SGHDT and YYEEEE. The CDR3 DNA reads TGTGCCAGCAGCTTAGGTCTAGCGGGGGGTAGGTCCTACAATGAGCAGTTCTTC. As protein: CASSLGLAGGRSYNEQFF. The full variable domain, its missing parts supplied by reference TRBV5-6 and TRBJ2-1, is DAGVTQSPTHLIKTRGQQVTLRCSPKSGHDTVSWYQQALGQGPQFIFQYYEEEERQRGNFPDRFSGHQFPNYSSELNVNALLLGDSALYLCASSLGLAGGRSYNEQFFGPGTRLTVL.

This rearrangement joins TRBV5-1 to TRBJ1-3; the D gene is possibly TRBD1 (5 bases). CDR1 and CDR2 from the germline V gene are SGHRS and YFSETQ. V lost 2 bases to trimming and J lost 1 base, with 10 bases between them. The CDR3 has 15 residues. The CDR3 DNA sequence: TGCGCCAGCAGCTTCGGGGGAATGTCTGGAAACACCATATATTTT. The encoded protein is CASSFGGMSGNTIYF. The whole variable domain, filled in from reference TRBV5-1 and TRBJ1-3, reads KAGVTQTPRYLIKTRGQQVTLSCSPISGHRSVSWYQQTPGQGLQFLFEYFSETQRNKGNFPGRFSGRQFSNSRSEMNVSTLELGDSALYLCASSFGGMSGNTIYFGEGSWLTVV.

For this clone: At the DNA level, this CDR3 is encoded by other sequences in the same sample as well. This chain uses TRBV6-5 with TRBJ1-2; D might be TRBD1 (5 bases). V dropped 0 bases and J dropped 4 bases, with 9 bases sitting between them. The CDR3 extends over 14 amino acids. The germline gives CDR1 MNHEY, CDR2 SVGAGI. In DNA, the CDR3 is TGTGCCAGCAGTTACTCGAGGGGAACCTATGGCTACACCTTC. Translated, it gives CASSYSRGTYGYTF.

J is TRBJ2-3 and V is TRBV5-1; D might be TRBD2 (6 bases). The CDR3 contains 14 residues. Per germline, CDR1 SGHRS and CDR2 YFSETQ. V was cut by 3 bases and J by 6 bases, with 14 bases left in between. The CDR3 nucleotides read TGCGCCAGCAGCTCGGGACTGGGGGTGGATACGCAGTATTTT. Its translation is CASSSGLGVDTQYF. Filled out from reference TRBV5-1 and TRBJ2-3, the complete variable domain reads KAGVTQTPRYLIKTRGQQVTLSCSPISGHRSVSWYQQTPGQGLQFLFEYFSETQRNKGNFPGRFSGRQFSNSRSEMNVSTLELGDSALYLCASSSGLGVDTQYFGPGTRLTVL.

The V call is TRBV5-1, the J call TRBJ1-1; D is possibly TRBD1 (6 bases). Trimming stripped 4 bases from V and 1 base from J, with 17 bases between. CDR1 SGHRS and CDR2 YFSETQ come from the germline V gene. CDR3 length equals 16 residues. CDR3 residues: CASSPGTSIWNTEAFF. CDR3 coding DNA: TGCGCCAGCAGCCCCGGGACATCCATCTGGAACACTGAAGCTTTCTTT.

J is TRBJ2-3 and V is TRBV7-2; perhaps TRBD2 as D (6 bases). The CDR3 extends over 15 amino acids. Germline V lookup: CDR1 SGHTA, CDR2 FQGNSA. The V end lost 5 bases, the J end lost 9 bases, and 21 bases lay between the germline ends. The CDR3 here is CASSPPAGPARTQYF. The CDR3 region has the DNA TGTGCCAGCAGCCCCCCAGCGGGCCCAGCCCGGACGCAGTATTTT.

DNA for the CDR3: TGCGCCAGCAGCCAGACAAAGGGGGTGACCGGGGAGCTGTTTTTT. Translating it yields CASSQTKGVTGELFF. The chain recombines TRBV4-1 with TRBJ2-2; possible D gene TRBD1, 6 bases. Germline CDR1 reads MGHRA; CDR2 reads YSYEKL. V gave up 3 bases and J gave up 5 bases, with 13 bases separating them. The CDR3 has 15 residues.

The gene calls are TRBV7-2 and TRBJ2-2; no firm D call. The V gene lost 4 bases and the J gene lost 3 bases, with 18 bases spanning the gap. Germline-derived CDR1 and CDR2 are SGHTA and FQGNSA. This CDR3 is 17 amino acids long. The CDR3 sequence: CASSYMKGGSYTGELFF. The CDR3 DNA sequence: TGTGCCAGCAGCTACATGAAGGGCGGATCTTACACCGGGGAGCTGTTTTTT.

Details on this clone: Other DNA sequences in this sample translate to the same CDR3. The rearrangement uses TRBV29-1 and TRBJ2-3; D might be TRBD2 (5 bases). V shed 6 bases and J shed 4 bases, with 5 bases lying between them. This CDR3 is built from 10 residues. Germline CDR1 SQVTM, CDR2 ANQGSEA. The CDR3 region has the DNA TGCAGCGTCGGGGCAGATACGCAGTATTTT. Translation: CSVGADTQYF.